These 32 T cell receptor beta chains originate from one sample sequenced in a study of PD-1 blockade in classical Hodgkin lymphoma. Sequenced by immunoSEQ multiplex PCR; TCRdb stores in-frame clones only, minus some. The data hold about 100,000 clones, with roughly nine tenths observed a single time. Every patient had relapsed following autologous stem cell transplantation, and cohorts differed in brentuximab vedotin exposure. Sequencing used peripheral blood mononuclear cells (PBMCs), obtained before the second cycle of nivolumab. All receptors come from a human donor with classical Hodgkin lymphoma.

The chain's CDR3 is CASSEARGQPQHF. The DNA of the CDR3 is TGTGCCAGCAGTGAAGCGAGAGGTCAGCCCCAGCATTTT. The V call is TRBV6-1, the J call TRBJ1-5; D is uncertain. CDR1 and CDR2 (germline): MNHNS, SASEGT. CDR3 length: 13 amino acids. V dropped 0 bases and J dropped 6 bases, with 6 bases sitting between them.

The count of this clone is one. The rearrangement joins TRBV19 to TRBJ2-7; 13 positions match TRBD2. The CDR3 runs 14 residues. V shed 6 bases, J shed 4 bases, and the junction held 3 bases outside the gene matches. The germline CDR1 and CDR2 sequences are LNHDA and SQIVND (reference sequence). DNA of the CDR3: TGTGCCAGTAGCGGGACTAGCGGGATGTACGAGCAGTACTTC. The encoded protein is CASSGTSGMYEQYF.

The chain uses TRBV4-1 and TRBJ1-1, with D perhaps TRBD1 (6 bases). The CDR3 length is 14 residues. The germline CDR1 and CDR2 sequences are MGHRA and YSYEKL. V was trimmed by 3 bases and J by 3 bases, leaving 11 bases between them. CDR3 coding DNA: TGCGCCAGCAGCCAGGTCCACAGGGACACTGAAGCTTTCTTT. This codes for CASSQVHRDTEAFF.

This chain uses TRBV12-2 with TRBJ1-1. TRBV12-2 is classified as a pseudogene. The CDR3 contains 13 residues. CDR3 nucleotides: TGTGCAAGTCGCTCCGGAGAAGACACTGAAGCTTTCTTT. It encodes CASRSGEDTEAFF.

This clone has only one observation. The V call is TRBV19, the J call TRBJ2-5; D could derive from TRBD1 or TRBD2 (6 bases each). V lost 5 bases and J 5 bases, leaving 15 bases between the germline ends. Germline V gene sequence: CDR1 LNHDA, CDR2 SQIVND (reference sequence). CDR3 size: 14 residues. The CDR3 reads CASSPPSGAETQYF. In nucleotides, the CDR3 is TGTGCCAGTAGTCCCCCATCGGGGGCCGAGACCCAGTACTTC.

Here the CDR3 DNA reads TGTGCCACTAGCGGGAGGGCGAACACCGGGGAGCTGTTTTTT. Its translation: CATSGRANTGELFF. This chain connects TRBV15 to TRBJ2-2, with 11 bases identical to TRBD2. The trim removed 9 bases at V and 0 bases at J, leaving 0 bases unmatched. The CDR3 sequence is 14 residues long. Germline V lookup: CDR1 LNHNV, CDR2 YYDKDF (reference sequence).

This clone was seen more than once but under ten times. The rearrangement uses TRBV4-2 and TRBJ2-7; D is possibly TRBD1 (5 bases). The CDR3 consists of 15 residues. Between the trimmed V and J ends, which lost 0 bases and 7 bases, there was a span of 16 bases. Germline values: CDR1 LGHNA, CDR2 YNFKEQ. DNA of the CDR3: TGTGCCAGCAGCCAAGATTGGGGCGCGTCCGCAGAGCAGTACTTC. Its protein is CASSQDWGASAEQYF.

V is TRBV5-1 and J is TRBJ2-1; D might be TRBD2 (6 bases). This CDR3 is 14 amino acids long. Germline-derived CDR1 and CDR2 are SGHRS and YFSETQ. V shed 4 bases and J shed 0 bases, with 8 bases lying between them. The CDR3 protein is CASSLEGSYNEQFF. In nucleotides, the CDR3 is TGCGCCAGCAGCCTGGAGGGCTCCTACAATGAGCAGTTCTTC.

The gene calls are TRBV6-5 and TRBJ2-3; a possible D gene is TRBD2 (5 bases). Trimming stripped 5 bases from V and 0 bases from J, with 9 bases between. The CDR3 extends over 14 amino acids. The germline gives CDR1 MNHEY, CDR2 SVGAGI. The CDR3 region is CASSTRRSTDTQYF. CDR3 coding DNA: TGTGCCAGCAGTACTAGGAGGAGCACAGATACGCAGTATTTT.

This clone has just one count. The rearrangement uses TRBV5-1 and TRBJ2-5; D not certain. V was shortened by 9 bases and J by 3 bases, with 12 bases between the two germline ends. The CDR3 spans 12 residues. The germline V gene encodes CDR1 SGHRS and CDR2 YFSETQ. CDR3 residues: CATRTNEETQYF. DNA of the CDR3: TGCGCCACCAGGACGAACGAAGAGACCCAGTACTTC. The whole variable domain, remainder taken from reference TRBV5-1 and TRBJ2-5, is KAGVTQTPRYLIKTRGQQVTLSCSPISGHRSVSWYQQTPGQGLQFLFEYFSETQRNKGNFPGRFSGRQFSNSRSEMNVSTLELGDSALYLCATRTNEETQYFGPGTRLLVL.

The chain has TRBV12-5 and TRBJ1-2, with 12 nucleotides matching TRBD1. There are 16 residues in the CDR3. Trimming removed 4 bases from V and 6 bases from J; junction bases left unmatched: 9. Germline values: CDR1 LGHNT, CDR2 FRNRAP. CDR3 nucleotides: TGTGCTAGTGGTTCCCCCCGGGACAGGGGGCGTAATGGCTACACCTTC. Translated: CASGSPRDRGRNGYTF.

This chain links TRBV6-1 with TRBJ1-1, with D perhaps TRBD1 (6 bases). Trimming shortened V by 0 bases and J by 6 bases, and 17 bases separated the two germline ends. Looked up from germline, CDR1 is MNHNS and CDR2 is SASEGT. The CDR3 totals 16 residues. In DNA form, the CDR3 reads TGTGCCAGCAGTGAAGCGCCAACAGGGAGGGTCGCTGAAGCTTTCTTT. This encodes CASSEAPTGRVAEAFF.

The rearrangement joins TRBV11-2 to TRBJ2-1; the match to TRBD2 covers 11 bases. Germline CDR1 SGHAT, CDR2 FQNNGV. Germline trimming cut 7 bases from V and 4 bases from J; bases unmatched to any gene: 0. There are 13 residues in the CDR3. CDR3 in amino acids: CASTSGRYNEQFF. CDR3 DNA sequence: TGTGCCAGCACTAGCGGGAGGTACAATGAGCAGTTCTTC.

This rearrangement joins TRBV5-6 to TRBJ2-7, with a possible D match to TRBD2 (6 bases). Trimming pared 0 bases from V and 4 bases from J, leaving 20 bases between. The germline V gene encodes CDR1 SGHDT and CDR2 YYEEEE. This CDR3 contains 17 residues. CDR3 DNA sequence: TGTGCCAGCAGCTTGGTTATCCCTATAGGAGGGGCTTACGAGCAGTACTTC. It is translated as CASSLVIPIGGAYEQYF.

V is TRBV18 and J is TRBJ1-5; D remains ambiguous. V lost 2 bases, J lost 5 bases, and 7 bases lay in between. This CDR3 is 13 amino acids long. The V gene's germline CDR1 is KGHSH and CDR2 LQKENI. The CDR3 protein is CASSPVTDQPQHF. The CDR3 bases are TGTGCCAGCTCACCAGTCACTGATCAGCCCCAGCATTTT.

This clone was counted a single time. The V and J genes are TRBV20-1 and TRBJ1-1; D is uncertain. Germline assignment: CDR1 DFQATT and CDR2 SNEGSKA (reference sequence). This CDR3 has 11 amino acids. Trimming shortened V by 4 bases and J by 2 bases, and 5 bases separated the two germline ends. This CDR3 is CSAIFNTEAFF. Written as DNA, the CDR3 is TGCAGTGCTATATTCAACACTGAAGCTTTCTTT.

The rearrangement links TRBV18 to TRBJ1-1, with 7 bases identical to TRBD1. Germline CDR1 reads KGHSH; CDR2 reads LQKENI. Unmatched junction bases numbered 11, after V lost 4 bases and J lost 6 bases. This CDR3 has 15 residues. CDR3 protein: CASSLPTGHIAEAFF. CDR3 bases: TGTGCCAGCTCACTTCCGACAGGGCATATCGCTGAAGCTTTCTTT.

This chain connects TRBV6-6 to TRBJ2-1; 10 nucleotides agree with TRBD2. Germline V gene lookup returns CDR1 MNHNY and CDR2 SVGAGI (reference sequence). The CDR3 runs to 15 residues. J was trimmed by 4 bases and V by 10 bases; bases with no gene match: 10. The CDR3 bases are TGTGCCACCCTCAATCCTAGCGGGGGTTACAATGAGCAGTTCTTC. This sequence encodes CATLNPSGGYNEQFF.

This clone was seen only a few times. The chain links TRBV7-2 to TRBJ2-5, with D possibly being TRBD2 (6 bases). Between the trimmed V and J ends, which lost 3 bases and 2 bases, there was a span of 10 bases. The CDR3 has 14 amino acids. Germline assignment: CDR1 SGHTA and CDR2 FQGNSA. The CDR3 DNA is TGTGCCAGCAGCTTCGGAGGGCGACAAGAGACCCAGTACTTC. It specifies CASSFGGRQETQYF.

V usage is TRBV2 and J usage is TRBJ2-5; 9 nucleotides agree with TRBD2. There are 14 residues in the CDR3. Germline V CDR1 and CDR2: SNHLY, FYNNEI. Germline trimming cut 6 bases from V and 5 bases from J; bases unmatched to any gene: 7. The CDR3 spells CASRGLAPGETQYF. CDR3 coding DNA: TGTGCCAGCAGAGGACTAGCGCCGGGGGAGACCCAGTACTTC. Full variable domain (rest looked up from reference TRBV2 and TRBJ2-5): EPEVTQTPSHQVTQMGQEVILRCVPISNHLYFYWYRQILGQKVEFLVSFYNNEISEKSEIFDDQFSVERPDGSNFTLKIRSTKLEDSAMYFCASRGLAPGETQYFGPGTRLLVL.

The rearrangement uses TRBV19 and TRBJ1-1; a possible D gene is TRBD1 (6 bases). From germline, CDR1 is LNHDA and CDR2 SQIVND (reference sequence). CDR3 length: 15 residues. Trimming left V 0 bases short and J 10 bases short, with 18 bases between. CDR3 sequence reads: CASSIDVGTQGSAFF. The CDR3 DNA is TGTGCCAGTAGTATAGATGTTGGTACCCAGGGGTCAGCTTTCTTT.

The rearrangement uses TRBV6-5 and TRBJ2-3, with 12 bases identical to TRBD1. Trimming cost V 5 bases and J 3 bases; bases outside gene matches: 3. Germline assignment: CDR1 MNHEY and CDR2 SVGAGI. The CDR3 is made up of 15 amino acids. This chain's CDR3 is CASSGDRGRTDTQYF. The CDR3 coding sequence is TGTGCCAGCAGTGGGGACAGGGGGCGGACAGATACGCAGTATTTT.

The chain joins TRBV18 to TRBJ2-3, with D perhaps given as TRBD1 or TRBD2 (5 bases each). Looked up from germline, CDR1 is KGHSH and CDR2 is LQKENI. CDR3 length equals 15 residues. V shed 3 bases and J shed 5 bases, with 15 bases lying between them. The chain's CDR3 is CASSPILEGRDTQYF. The CDR3 region has the DNA TGTGCCAGCTCACCGATTTTAGAGGGGAGAGATACGCAGTATTTT.

This clone appeared a single time. The CDR3 is CASSTPDPPRRAFF. The CDR3 nucleotides read TGTGCCAGTAGTACGCCGGACCCTCCCAGGCGAGCTTTCTTT. The rearrangement links TRBV19 to TRBJ1-1; D call uncertain. Germline assignment: CDR1 LNHDA and CDR2 SQIVND (reference sequence). Trimming left V 4 bases short and J 10 bases short, with 19 bases between. CDR3 length: 14 amino acids.

The V gene is TRBV28, the J gene TRBJ2-5; 7 bases match TRBD1. CDR1 and CDR2 (germline): MDHEN, SYDVKM. The trim removed 4 bases at V and 4 bases at J, leaving 12 bases unmatched. CDR3 length: 16 residues. In DNA, the CDR3 is TGTGCCAGCAGTTCCAGCGCGACAGGGTTACGAGAGACCCAGTACTTC. The encoded protein is CASSSSATGLRETQYF.

The genes are TRBV7-2 and TRBJ1-1; D gene uncertain. Trimming cost V 2 bases and J 6 bases, with 10 bases left between them. This CDR3 is 13 amino acids long. The germline gives CDR1 SGHTA, CDR2 FQGNSA. CDR3 sequence: CASSLLEQAEAFF. The CDR3 nucleotides are TGTGCCAGCAGCTTATTGGAGCAGGCTGAAGCTTTCTTT. Full variable domain (outside the CDR3, taken from reference TRBV7-2 and TRBJ1-1): GAGVSQSPSNKVTEKGKDVELRCDPISGHTALYWYRQSLGQGLEFLIYFQGNSAPDKSGLPSDRFSAERTGGSVSTLTIQRTQQEDSAVYLCASSLLEQAEAFFGQGTRLTVV.

This chain connects TRBV28 to TRBJ2-1; D not resolved. Germline-derived CDR1 and CDR2 are MDHEN and SYDVKM. The CDR3 is 13 residues long. Trimming took off 3 bases at V and 9 bases at J, with 12 bases between the two ends. CDR3 sequence reads: CASSLPSTREQFF. CDR3 DNA: TGTGCCAGCAGTTTGCCTTCTACACGTGAGCAGTTCTTC.

The genes are TRBV7-9 and TRBJ1-1; D is unresolved. The CDR3 is 13 amino acids. Germline-derived CDR1 and CDR2 are SEHNR and FQNEAQ (reference sequence). With 2 bases removed from V and 7 bases from J, the gap between germline ends came to 11 bases. In DNA, the CDR3 is TGTGCCAGCAGCTTATATAAGGACGGTGAAGCTTTCTTT. Translating it yields CASSLYKDGEAFF.

In this sample, this clone turned up once. The rearrangement links TRBV28 to TRBJ1-1; D is uncertain. Per the germline V gene, CDR1 is MDHEN and CDR2 is SYDVKM. The CDR3 covers 13 residues. V was pared by 3 bases and J by 5 bases, with 10 bases between. The CDR3 is CASSFRVGTEAFF. The CDR3 nucleotides are TGTGCCAGCAGTTTTAGGGTAGGGACTGAAGCTTTCTTT.

The rearrangement joins TRBV7-2 to TRBJ2-3; D call uncertain. The CDR3 spans 14 residues. CDR1 is SGHTA and CDR2 is FQGNSA in the germline V gene. V was cut by 6 bases and J by 0 bases, with 10 bases left in between. The CDR3 sequence is CASSSLTSTDTQYF. As DNA, the CDR3 is TGTGCCAGCAGTTCTCTGACTAGCACAGATACGCAGTATTTT.

CDR3 sequence reads: CASGRLPGLADNEQFF. The CDR3 bases are TGTGCTAGTGGTCGCCTTCCGGGACTAGCGGATAATGAGCAGTTCTTC. This chain uses TRBV12-5 with TRBJ2-1; 11 bases map to TRBD2. The V and J ends lost 5 bases and 7 bases, in that order; junction bases with no gene match: 10. The CDR3 has 16 residues. Germline-derived CDR1 and CDR2 are LGHNT and FRNRAP.

CDR3 sequence reads: CASSLDSSFLNTEAFF. DNA of the CDR3: TGTGCCAGCAGCTTAGATTCTAGCTTTCTGAACACTGAAGCTTTCTTT. The chain is built from TRBV7-8 and TRBJ1-1; no clear D gene. Between the trimmed V and J ends, which lost 1 base and 0 bases, there was a span of 12 bases. Germline V lookup: CDR1 SGHVS, CDR2 FQNEAQ. CDR3 length: 16 amino acids. The full variable domain, completed using reference TRBV7-8 and TRBJ1-1, is GAGVSQSPRYKVAKRGQDVALRCDPISGHVSLFWYQQALGQGPEFLTYFQNEAQLDKSGLPSDRFFAERPEGSVSTLKIQRTQQEDSAVYLCASSLDSSFLNTEAFFGQGTRLTVV.